The 21 T cell receptor beta chains reported below all come from one sample, sequenced in a study of cytotoxic CD8 clonotypes in ibrutinib-treated CLL. Measured with immunoSEQ multiplex PCR; TCRdb has only the in-frame clones, and not every one. The data show approximately 300,000 clones, roughly 85% seen once. The source material was PBMCs, sampled before ibrutinib treatment. Receptor source: a human donor with chronic lymphocytic leukemia.

The chain employs TRBV2 and TRBJ2-5; tentative D call: TRBD1 (6 bases). The CDR3 totals 19 residues. The ends were cut back, 4 bases at V and 1 base at J, with 25 bases in the middle. CDR1 is SNHLY, CDR2 FYNNEI, per germline. The CDR3 DNA is TGTGCCAGCAGTGTGTGGACCGATCCCTGGGGGCCGCGCCAAGAGACCCAGTACTTC. Its protein is CASSVWTDPWGPRQETQYF.

V usage is TRBV7-9 and J usage is TRBJ2-1, with 12 bases lining up with TRBD2. The V gene's germline CDR1 is SEHNR and CDR2 FQNEAQ (reference sequence). This CDR3 region has 14 residues. The V gene end was trimmed by 10 bases and the J gene end by 4 bases; junction bases not matched to a gene: 5. This CDR3 is CATPGLAGYNEQFF. The CDR3 nucleotides are TGTGCCACTCCAGGACTAGCGGGATACAATGAGCAGTTCTTC.

V and J are TRBV29-1 and TRBJ2-7; D ambiguous. The length of the CDR3 is 12 residues. Germline assignment: CDR1 SQVTM and CDR2 ANQGSEA. With 4 bases removed from V and 4 bases from J, the gap between germline ends came to 11 bases. Written as DNA, the CDR3 is TGCAGCGTTGCAGAGAATCCGTACGAGCAGTACTTC. Translated: CSVAENPYEQYF.

The chain couples TRBV11-2 to TRBJ2-1, with 7 bases lining up with TRBD1. Trimming cost V 2 bases and J 1 base; bases outside gene matches: 5. CDR3 size: 16 residues. From germline, CDR1 is SGHAT and CDR2 FQNNGV. The CDR3 loop is CASSLSTGLSYNEQFF. CDR3 nucleotide sequence: TGTGCCAGCAGCTTATCGACAGGGTTATCCTACAATGAGCAGTTCTTC.

This clone came up a few times. V is TRBV18 and J is TRBJ1-1, with 8 bases lining up with TRBD1. CDR1 is KGHSH, CDR2 LQKENI, per germline. V shed 4 bases and J 5 bases; nucleotides not matched to a gene: 6. CDR3 length: 14 amino acids. CDR3 sequence: CASSLQGAQTEAFF. As DNA, the CDR3 is TGTGCCAGCTCACTGCAGGGGGCGCAGACTGAAGCTTTCTTT.

V gene TRBV4-2 combines with J gene TRBJ2-1, with 9 bases lining up with TRBD2. The CDR3 contains 17 residues. CDR1 and CDR2 from the germline V gene are LGHNA and YNFKEQ. With V trimmed by 3 bases and J by 4 bases, 10 bases remained unmatched. The CDR3 coding sequence is TGTGCCAGCAGCCACCCTAAAGTAGCGGGAGATTACAATGAGCAGTTCTTC. This sequence encodes CASSHPKVAGDYNEQFF.

This sequence joins TRBV7-8 and TRBJ2-7; D is possibly TRBD1 or TRBD2 (6 bases each). V was pared by 1 base and J by 3 bases, with 16 bases between. CDR1 and CDR2 (germline): SGHVS, FQNEAQ. The CDR3 loop spans 16 amino acids. Here the CDR3 reads CASSLGGATHLYEQYF. CDR3 in DNA: TGTGCCAGCAGCTTAGGGGGGGCTACCCACCTCTACGAGCAGTACTTC.

The chain has TRBV27 and TRBJ2-7; 7 bases map to TRBD1. CDR3 length equals 16 residues. J was trimmed by 0 bases and V by 5 bases; bases with no gene match: 10. Germline values: CDR1 MNHEY, CDR2 SMNVEV (reference sequence). CDR3 amino acids: CASSPSTGQLSYEQYF. CDR3 coding DNA: TGTGCCAGCAGTCCTTCGACGGGACAGCTCTCCTACGAGCAGTACTTC.

The rearrangement joins TRBV5-8 to TRBJ1-1, with D uncertain. Germline CDR1 is SGHTS and CDR2 is YDEGEE. The germline V and J ends were trimmed by 5 bases and 5 bases, with 19 bases remaining between them. The CDR3 runs to 15 residues. CDR3 residues: CASSAPFLLGTEAFF. CDR3 coding DNA: TGTGCCAGCAGTGCCCCCTTCCTATTGGGGACTGAAGCTTTCTTT. The whole variable domain, filled in from reference TRBV5-8 and TRBJ1-1, reads EAGVTQSPTHLIKTRGQQATLRCSPISGHTSVYWYQQALGLGLQFLLWYDEGEERNRGNFPPRFSGRQFPNYSSELNVNALELEDSALYLCASSAPFLLGTEAFFGQGTRLTVV.

The chain carries TRBV4-3 and TRBJ2-3, with 9 positions matching TRBD2. The junction had 7 bases not matched to a gene; V was cut back by 0 bases and J by 0 bases. Germline assignment: CDR1 LGHNA and CDR2 YSLEER. The CDR3 is 18 residues long. The CDR3 nucleotides read TGCGCCAGCAGCCAAGATATTGGAACTAGCGGGAGCACAGATACGCAGTATTTT. Protein sequence: CASSQDIGTSGSTDTQYF.

The chain carries TRBV6-1 and TRBJ2-5, with D tentatively TRBD1 (5 bases). From germline, CDR1 is MNHNS and CDR2 SASEGT. CDR3 length equals 13 residues. With 7 bases removed from V and 3 bases from J, the gap between germline ends came to 12 bases. CDR3 amino acids: CASTLTVKETQYF. The CDR3 region has the DNA TGTGCCAGCACCCTGACAGTAAAAGAGACCCAGTACTTC.

This chain connects TRBV7-9 to TRBJ2-7; D perhaps matches TRBD2 (6 bases). The CDR3 consists of 16 residues. CDR1 is SEHNR, CDR2 FQNEAQ, per germline (reference sequence). V was cut by 5 bases and J by 2 bases, with 19 bases left in between. The CDR3 sequence: CASSHRAEGPTYEQYF. The CDR3 DNA sequence: TGTGCCAGCAGCCATCGGGCGGAGGGGCCCACCTACGAGCAGTACTTC.

The chain links TRBV7-2 to TRBJ1-3; no definite D call. The germline V gene has CDR1 SGHTA and CDR2 FQGNSA. V was shortened by 1 base and J by 4 bases, with 8 bases between the two germline ends. The CDR3 runs to 14 residues. The CDR3 protein is CASSLEVSGNTIYF. CDR3 DNA: TGTGCCAGCAGCTTAGAGGTATCCGGAAACACCATATATTTT.

The chain is built from TRBV5-1 and TRBJ1-3; D gene ambiguous. The CDR3 has 15 amino acids. Germline V gene lookup returns CDR1 SGHRS and CDR2 YFSETQ. V lost 2 bases and J lost 0, with 9 bases in between. The CDR3 protein is CASSLGHGSGNTIYF. The CDR3 region has the DNA TGCGCCAGCAGCTTAGGCCACGGCTCTGGAAACACCATATATTTT.

The chain is built from TRBV11-3 and TRBJ2-3, with TRBD2 identical over 7 bases. Trimming took 1 base from V and 1 from J; bases not matched to a gene: 5. CDR3 length: 16 residues. Per the germline V gene, CDR1 is SGHNT and CDR2 is YENEEA. The CDR3 loop reads CASSLGLREGTDTQYF. Here the CDR3 DNA reads TGTGCCAGCAGCTTAGGTCTACGGGAGGGCACAGATACGCAGTATTTT.

The gene calls are TRBV10-3 and TRBJ2-7; maybe TRBD2 (5 bases). CDR1 ENHRY and CDR2 SYGVKD come from the germline V gene. Between the trimmed V and J ends, which lost 8 bases and 3 bases, there was a span of 11 bases. This CDR3 comprises 12 residues. The CDR3 protein is CAIALANYEQYF. The CDR3 region has the DNA TGTGCCATCGCCCTAGCCAACTACGAGCAGTACTTC.

As for this clone: The limits of the CDR3 on the DNA are not certain, so only TCRdb's listed CDR3 is given. The V gene is TRBV12-2, the J gene TRBJ1-5; whether TRBD1, the table's D call, matches the DNA was not checked. TRBV12-2 is marked as a pseudogene. A total of 15 residues make up the CDR3, ends included. CDR3 sequence: CASRFALGADQPQHF.

The chain carries TRBV27 and TRBJ1-5; 10 nucleotides line up with TRBD1. The length of the CDR3 is 15 residues. Germline V gives CDR1 MNHEY, CDR2 SMNVEV (reference sequence). J lost 9 bases, V lost 6 bases, and 11 bases had no gene match. The CDR3 DNA reads TGTGCCAGCAGCCCTGCCGGGACAGGGGTGGTGCCCCAGCATTTT. Protein product: CASSPAGTGVVPQHF.

DNA of the CDR3: TGTGCCAGCAGCCAGAGACAGGGACCAGATACGCAGTATTTT. This sequence encodes CASSQRQGPDTQYF. The chain is built from TRBV7-2 and TRBJ2-3; TRBD1 agrees at 7 bases. Germline CDR1 is SGHTA and CDR2 is FQGNSA. V trimming: 5 bases; J trimming: 4 bases; junction bases outside the gene matches: 6. This CDR3 region has 14 residues. Full variable domain (outside the CDR3, taken from reference TRBV7-2 and TRBJ2-3): GAGVSQSPSNKVTEKGKDVELRCDPISGHTALYWYRQSLGQGLEFLIYFQGNSAPDKSGLPSDRFSAERTGGSVSTLTIQRTQQEDSAVYLCASSQRQGPDTQYFGPGTRLTVL.

In DNA, the CDR3 is TGCGCCAGCAGCTTGCTCCAGGGGTTCAGGAACACTGAAGCTTTCTTT. Amino acid sequence: CASSLLQGFRNTEAFF. This sequence joins TRBV5-1 and TRBJ1-1, with TRBD1 as a possible D gene (6 bases). CDR1 SGHRS and CDR2 YFSETQ come from the germline V gene. V gave up 1 base and J gave up 1 base, with 14 bases separating them. CDR3 length: 16 amino acids. Combining the CDR3 with reference TRBV5-1 and TRBJ1-1 gives the whole variable domain KAGVTQTPRYLIKTRGQQVTLSCSPISGHRSVSWYQQTPGQGLQFLFEYFSETQRNKGNFPGRFSGRQFSNSRSEMNVSTLELGDSALYLCASSLLQGFRNTEAFFGQGTRLTVV.

V usage is TRBV19 and J usage is TRBJ2-1; weak D call: TRBD2 (6 bases). Trimming stripped 5 bases from V and 4 bases from J, with 9 bases between. The CDR3 extends over 13 amino acids. Germline lookup yields CDR1 LNHDA and CDR2 SQIVND (reference sequence). The CDR3 region is CASSLGSYNEQFF. Here the CDR3 DNA reads TGTGCCAGTAGTCTCGGGAGTTACAATGAGCAGTTCTTC.